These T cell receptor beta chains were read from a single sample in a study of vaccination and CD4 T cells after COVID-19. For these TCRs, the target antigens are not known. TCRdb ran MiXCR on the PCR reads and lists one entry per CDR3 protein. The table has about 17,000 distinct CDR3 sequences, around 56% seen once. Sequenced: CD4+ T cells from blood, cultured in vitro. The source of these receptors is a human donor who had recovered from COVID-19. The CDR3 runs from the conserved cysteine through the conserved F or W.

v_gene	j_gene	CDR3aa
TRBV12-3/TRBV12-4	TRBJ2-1	CASSLLAGGGEQFF
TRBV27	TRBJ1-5	CASKSPTGLSDQPQHF
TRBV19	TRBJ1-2	CASSFAGRSEINYGYTF
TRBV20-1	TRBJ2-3	CSARGSGTDTQYF
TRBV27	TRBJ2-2	CASSLYGGGVANTGELFF
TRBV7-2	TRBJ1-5	CASSSLSGTGGNNQPQHF
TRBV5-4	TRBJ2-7	CASSFSLTGGKNEQYF
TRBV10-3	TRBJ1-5	CAIKDRARQPQHF
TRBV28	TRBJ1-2	CASSFGTGLYGYTF
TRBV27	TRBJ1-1	CASSLGTGEDGNTEAFF
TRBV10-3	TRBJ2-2	CAIRPGLAGDNTGELFF
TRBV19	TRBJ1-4	CATWDRGLEEKLFF
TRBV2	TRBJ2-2	CAISGPDTGELFF
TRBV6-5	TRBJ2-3	CASSYSPPSLDSPDTQYF
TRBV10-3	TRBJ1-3	CAISELERGNTIYF
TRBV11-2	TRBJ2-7	CASSLQGYSYEQYF
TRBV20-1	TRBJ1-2	CSARDPSYGYTF
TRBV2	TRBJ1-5	CAASEGGNQPQHF
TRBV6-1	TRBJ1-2	CASVSTGTNYGYTF
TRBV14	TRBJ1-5	CASSPADSNQPQHF
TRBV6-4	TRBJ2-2	CASSDSYRFFTGELFF
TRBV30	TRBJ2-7	CAWNRAGDRFFIHEQYF
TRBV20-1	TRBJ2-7	CSAKGGRSYEQYF
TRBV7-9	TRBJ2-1	CASSPYNEQFF
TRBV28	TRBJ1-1	CASTIYGGSGTEAFF
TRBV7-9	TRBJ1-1	CASRLPTVVNTEAFF
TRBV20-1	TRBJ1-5	CSALGGGNQPQHF
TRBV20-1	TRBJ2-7	CSADPTSGSNEQYF
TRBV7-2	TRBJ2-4	CASSDTSGRYKNIQYF
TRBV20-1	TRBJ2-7	CSARDRAGSSYEQYF
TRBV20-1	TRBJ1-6	CSARVRNDSPLHF
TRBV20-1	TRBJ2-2	CSARGGAENAGELFF
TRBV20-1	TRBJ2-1	CSARGLASFNEQFF
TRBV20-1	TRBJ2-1	CSARQDSGVGEQFF
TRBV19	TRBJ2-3	CASSIAPQSTDTQYF
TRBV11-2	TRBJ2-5	CATSRGLQETQYF
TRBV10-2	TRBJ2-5	CASSPGGETQYF
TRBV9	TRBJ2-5	CASGVGGRGKETQYF
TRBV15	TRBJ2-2	CATSRDLFSGYGGELFF
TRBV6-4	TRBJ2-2	CASSPQDGELFF
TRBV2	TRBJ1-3	CASRPGQSGNTIYF
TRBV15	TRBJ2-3	CATSRPMAGVGDTQYF
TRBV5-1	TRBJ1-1	CASSWGPGTENTEAFF
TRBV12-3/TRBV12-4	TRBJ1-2	CASRPTGGMSGYTF
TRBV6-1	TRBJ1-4	CASSANQGAGNEKLFFF
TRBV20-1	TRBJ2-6	CSARPSAGRAGANVLTF
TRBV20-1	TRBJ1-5	CSARLLSNQPQHF
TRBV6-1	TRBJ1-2	CASRWVGGGYTF
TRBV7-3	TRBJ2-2	CASGIGLAGTGELFF
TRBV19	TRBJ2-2	CASSTGTGGSTGELFF